A single sample is the source of the 8 T cell receptor beta chains below, sequenced in a study of blood T cell repertoires in COVID-19. Measured with immunoSEQ multiplex PCR; TCRdb has only the in-frame clones, and not every one. The sample records more than 40,000 clones, roughly four fifths being singletons. The sample was peripheral blood. These receptors were taken from a human donor with acute or convalescent COVID-19. The donor label of this sample is uncertain.

The rearrangement uses TRBV27 and TRBJ1-2; TRBD1 agrees at 10 bases. The J segment lost 4 bases and the V segment lost 5 bases, leaving 7 bases of the junction unmatched. The length of the CDR3 is 15 residues. Germline assignment: CDR1 MNHEY and CDR2 SMNVEV (reference sequence). The CDR3 sequence is CASSQGTGVIYGYTF. As DNA, the CDR3 is TGTGCCAGCAGTCAAGGGACAGGGGTCATCTATGGCTACACCTTC.

The V call is TRBV18, the J call TRBJ1-3; the match to TRBD1 covers 7 bases. With 0 bases clipped from V and 3 bases from J, the junction kept 8 bases outside the gene matches. The CDR3 contains 17 residues. The germline CDR1 and CDR2 sequences are KGHSH and LQKENI. The CDR3 DNA follows: TGTGCCAGCTCACCACCGGACACAGGGGTGGGTGGAAACACCATATATTTT. Amino acid sequence: CASSPPDTGVGGNTIYF.

This chain links TRBV27 with TRBJ1-1; D perhaps matches TRBD1 (5 bases). There are 14 residues in the CDR3. Germline CDR1 is MNHEY and CDR2 is SMNVEV (reference sequence). Trimming shortened V by 3 bases and J by 1 base, and 9 bases separated the two germline ends. The CDR3 sequence: CASSFGHPNTEAFF. The CDR3 DNA reads as TGTGCCAGCAGTTTCGGACACCCGAACACTGAAGCTTTCTTT.

The chain has TRBV12-3 or TRBV12-4 and TRBJ1-2, with D tentatively TRBD1 (6 bases). The CDR3 totals 13 residues. V was clipped by 5 bases and J by 8 bases, with 15 bases between them. The CDR3 bases are TGTGCCAGCAGTAAGCTTAGGGGGAGCGGCTACACCTTC. This gives the protein CASSKLRGSGYTF.

This clone was recorded a few times. The chain is built from TRBV6-2 or TRBV6-3 and TRBJ1-1; a weak D match, TRBD1 (6 bases). The germline V gene has CDR1 MNHEY and CDR2 SVGEGT. This CDR3 spans 13 amino acids. V gave up 1 base and J gave up 11 bases, with 14 bases separating them. This chain's CDR3 is CASSYLDRMFAFF. The CDR3 DNA reads as TGTGCCAGCAGTTACTTGGACAGAATGTTTGCTTTCTTT.

The V call is TRBV30, the J call TRBJ1-2, with 11 bases identical to TRBD1. Germline CDR1 is GTSNPN and CDR2 is SVGIG (reference sequence). The trim removed 4 bases at V and 3 bases at J, leaving 7 bases unmatched. This CDR3 spans 15 amino acids. The CDR3 coding sequence is TGTGCCTGGAAAGTTGGGACAGGGGGTTACTATGGCTACACCTTC. Amino acids: CAWKVGTGGYYGYTF.

This clone was seen a few times. The chain has TRBV5-1 and TRBJ2-2; a possible D gene is TRBD2 (5 bases). The CDR3 has 13 residues. V shed 1 base and J shed 7 bases, with 8 bases lying between them. CDR1 is SGHRS, CDR2 YFSETQ, per germline. The CDR3 nucleotides read TGCGCCAGCAGCTTGAGCGCGGGCGGGGAGCTGTTTTTT. It is translated as CASSLSAGGELFF.

The chain uses TRBV30 and TRBJ1-6; D is ambiguous. Germline values: CDR1 GTSNPN, CDR2 SVGIG (reference sequence). The CDR3 is 14 residues long. Trimming left V 0 bases short and J 7 bases short, with 10 bases between. The CDR3 spells CAWSVWGGNSPLHF. The CDR3 DNA follows: TGTGCCTGGAGTGTATGGGGAGGAAATTCACCCCTCCACTTT.